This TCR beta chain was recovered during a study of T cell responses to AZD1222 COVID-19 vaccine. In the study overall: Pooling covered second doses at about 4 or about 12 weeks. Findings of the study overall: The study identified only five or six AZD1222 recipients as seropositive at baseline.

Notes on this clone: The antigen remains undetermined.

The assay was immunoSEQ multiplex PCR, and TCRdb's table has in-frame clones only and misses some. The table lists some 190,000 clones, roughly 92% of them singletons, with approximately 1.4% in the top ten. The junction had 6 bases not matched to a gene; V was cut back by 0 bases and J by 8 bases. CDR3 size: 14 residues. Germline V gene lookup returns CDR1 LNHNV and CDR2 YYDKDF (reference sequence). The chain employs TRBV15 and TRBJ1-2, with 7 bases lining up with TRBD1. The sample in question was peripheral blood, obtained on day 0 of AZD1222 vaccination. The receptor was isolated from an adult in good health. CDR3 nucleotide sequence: TGTGCCACCAGCAGAGACCGACAGGGATGGGGCTACACCTTC. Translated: CATSRDRQGWGYTF.